The 21 T cell receptor beta chains listed next were all sequenced from one sample in a study of blood T cell repertoires in COVID-19. The assay was immunoSEQ multiplex PCR, and TCRdb's table has in-frame clones only and misses some. The repertoire holds some 90,000 clones, with 75% to 90% as singletons. Input material: peripheral blood. The receptors stem from a man aged 80 or over with active or convalescent COVID-19.

The rearrangement uses TRBV28 and TRBJ2-3, with 9 bases that match TRBD2. CDR1 MDHEN and CDR2 SYDVKM come from the germline V gene. The CDR3 sequence is 15 residues long. V gave up 7 bases and J gave up 5 bases; unmatched junction bases: 10. The DNA for the CDR3 is TGTGCCAGCAACCGACTAGCGGAGAGGTTAGATACGCAGTATTTT. Protein product: CASNRLAERLDTQYF.

V usage is TRBV7-3 and J usage is TRBJ2-2; D gene unclear. V lost 2 bases, J lost 6 bases, and 10 bases lay in between. The CDR3 has 14 amino acids. Germline V gene data show CDR1 as SGHTA and CDR2 as FQGTGA. For the CDR3, the DNA is TGTGCCAGCAGCTTATCCGGGTCCGCCGGGGAGCTGTTTTTT. Translating it yields CASSLSGSAGELFF.

The chain combines TRBV5-1 with TRBJ2-2; 8 bases map to TRBD2. The CDR3 is 14 amino acids. Trimming cost V 4 bases and J 6 bases; bases outside gene matches: 5. Germline assignment: CDR1 SGHRS and CDR2 YFSETQ. CDR3: CASSNGRAPGELFF. The CDR3 nucleotides read TGCGCCAGCAGCAACGGGAGGGCCCCCGGGGAGCTGTTTTTT.

The rearrangement joins TRBV3-1 (or the pseudogene TRBV3-2) to TRBJ2-7; 8 bases map to TRBD1. The CDR3 covers 14 residues. J lost 7 bases, V lost 0 bases, and 5 bases had no gene match. Germline-derived CDR1 and CDR2 are LGHDT and YNNKEL (reference sequence). The CDR3 here is CASSQDRGQGEQYF. CDR3 sequence (DNA): TGTGCCAGCAGCCAAGACAGGGGGCAGGGAGAGCAGTACTTC.

The CDR3 bases are TGTGCCAGCAGACCGCCCCTAGTGACCCCGACTCGCACAGATACGCAGTATTTT. This translates into CASRPPLVTPTRTDTQYF. The V call is TRBV7-9, the J call TRBJ2-3; D is unclear. Trimming shortened V by 6 bases and J by 1 base, and 23 bases separated the two germline ends. The CDR3 sequence is 18 residues long. Germline V gene data show CDR1 as SEHNR and CDR2 as FQNEAQ (reference sequence).

The chain links TRBV5-5 to TRBJ2-3; TRBD2 matches at 11 bases. Germline CDR1 SGHKS, CDR2 YYEKEE (reference sequence). The junction had 7 bases not matched to a gene; V was cut back by 0 bases and J by 4 bases. The CDR3 is made up of 17 amino acids. In DNA form, the CDR3 reads TGTGCCAGCAGCTTGGGAACTAGCGGGAGCAGGGCAGATACGCAGTATTTT. Translation gives CASSLGTSGSRADTQYF.

The chain links TRBV2 to TRBJ2-1; 10 bases line up with TRBD2. Germline trimming cut 4 bases from V and 9 bases from J; bases unmatched to any gene: 9. This CDR3 is built from 15 residues. The germline V gene encodes CDR1 SNHLY and CDR2 FYNNEI. The CDR3: CASSGGASGRGEQFF. The CDR3 DNA reads as TGTGCCAGCAGTGGTGGGGCTAGCGGGAGAGGTGAGCAGTTCTTC.

The chain has TRBV28 and TRBJ1-6, with D unresolved. Trimming removed 3 bases from V and 4 bases from J, with 7 bases in between. The CDR3 has 14 amino acids. CDR1 is MDHEN and CDR2 is SYDVKM in the germline V gene. CDR3 coding DNA: TGTGCCAGCAGTTTGGAGATTTATAATTCACCCCTCCACTTT. As protein: CASSLEIYNSPLHF.

This sequence joins TRBV7-2 and TRBJ2-3; tentatively, D is TRBD1 (6 bases). The CDR3 loop spans 15 amino acids. V lost 1 base to trimming and J lost 2 bases, with 10 bases between them. The germline V gene encodes CDR1 SGHTA and CDR2 FQGNSA. CDR3 region: CASSLVGDNTDTQYF. DNA of the CDR3: TGTGCCAGCAGCTTAGTAGGGGACAACACAGATACGCAGTATTTT.

The rearrangement links TRBV28 to TRBJ1-2; D possibly corresponds to TRBD1 (5 bases). V lost 6 bases to trimming and J lost 2 bases, with 10 bases between them. Looked up from germline, CDR1 is MDHEN and CDR2 is SYDVKM. The CDR3 has 13 amino acids. This CDR3 is CASRIDRNYGYTF. CDR3 DNA sequence: TGTGCCAGCAGGATTGACAGAAACTATGGCTACACCTTC.

The chain recombines TRBV15 with TRBJ1-2; 9 bases match TRBD1. This CDR3 contains 15 residues. Germline CDR1 is LNHNV and CDR2 is YYDKDF (reference sequence). Trimming cost V 1 base and J 5 bases; bases outside gene matches: 5. CDR3 sequence (DNA): TGTGCCACCAGCAGAGTAGACAGGGGGATTTATGGCTACACCTTC. It encodes CATSRVDRGIYGYTF.

The V gene is TRBV9, the J gene TRBJ2-1; possibly TRBD2 for D (6 bases). Trimming shortened V by 6 bases and J by 0 bases, and 10 bases separated the two germline ends. The CDR3 is 14 amino acids. CDR1 is SGDLS and CDR2 is YYNGEE in the germline V gene. In DNA form, the CDR3 reads TGTGCCAGCACTAGCGCAGGCTCCTACAATGAGCAGTTCTTC. Translating gives CASTSAGSYNEQFF.

This chain links TRBV4-3 with TRBJ1-1, with D uncertain. The CDR3 extends over 14 amino acids. Germline loops: CDR1 LGHNA, CDR2 YSLEER. Trimming left V 0 bases short and J 1 base short, with 6 bases between. The CDR3 reads CASSQDYRNTEAFF. In nucleotides, the CDR3 is TGCGCCAGCAGCCAAGATTACAGGAACACTGAAGCTTTCTTT.

The chain recombines TRBV5-1 with TRBJ2-7; TRBD2 is a possible D gene (6 bases). This CDR3 is 14 amino acids long. Germline assignment: CDR1 SGHRS and CDR2 YFSETQ. Trimming took off 4 bases at V and 3 bases at J, with 14 bases between the two ends. In nucleotides, the CDR3 is TGCGCCAGCAGCCCGTGGGGGGAAAACTACGAGCAGTACTTC. Translating it yields CASSPWGENYEQYF.

The J gene is TRBJ2-7, the V gene TRBV7-2, with D perhaps TRBD2 (5 bases). Germline V CDR1 and CDR2: SGHTA, FQGNSA. The CDR3 has 13 residues. The V and J ends lost 4 bases and 6 bases respectively, with 13 bases between them. The CDR3 sequence is CASSSAGPGEQYF. In DNA form, the CDR3 reads TGTGCCAGCAGCTCGGCGGGCCCCGGCGAGCAGTACTTC.

V is TRBV29-1 and J is TRBJ1-2; the D gene is possibly TRBD1 (6 bases). The CDR3 runs 11 residues. V lost 4 bases and J 8 bases, leaving 11 bases between the germline ends. The germline V gene encodes CDR1 SQVTM and CDR2 ANQGSEA. CDR3 sequence: CSVVRGNGYTF. The CDR3, as DNA: TGCAGCGTTGTCAGGGGAAACGGCTACACCTTC.

This chain joins TRBV9 and TRBJ1-1, with D possibly matching TRBD1 (5 bases). Deletions cut 7 bases from V and 0 bases from J, with 13 bases between. The CDR3 length is 14 residues. Germline loops: CDR1 SGDLS, CDR2 YYNGEE. The CDR3 region is CASQTGDMNTEAFF. In DNA form, the CDR3 reads TGTGCCAGCCAGACGGGGGATATGAACACTGAAGCTTTCTTT.

This clone was detected a few times. CDR3 sequence reads: CASSGDGGHTDTQYF. In DNA form, the CDR3 reads TGCGCCAGCAGCGGAGACGGTGGCCACACAGATACGCAGTATTTT. J is TRBJ2-3 and V is TRBV4-3; D unresolved. Germline V gene data show CDR1 as LGHNA and CDR2 as YSLEER. Trimming removed 5 bases at V and 2 bases at J, with 14 bases between. This CDR3 region has 15 residues.

This chain links TRBV5-4 with TRBJ2-4; the D gene is possibly TRBD2 (6 bases). V was cut by 4 bases and J by 2 bases, with 16 bases left in between. This CDR3 has 16 amino acids. Germline V gene lookup returns CDR1 SGHNT and CDR2 YYREEE (reference sequence). DNA for the CDR3: TGTGCCAGCAGCGCCATCGAGGGCGGGACCAAAAACATTCAGTACTTC. It translates to CASSAIEGGTKNIQYF.

This chain uses TRBV9 with TRBJ2-2, with 9 bases matching TRBD2. The CDR3 spans 17 residues. V lost 0 bases to trimming and J lost 4 bases; unmatched junction nucleotides: 7. Germline V CDR1 and CDR2: SGDLS, YYNGEE. For the CDR3, the DNA is TGTGCCAGCAGCGTAGTTAGCGGGAGAGGTCCCACCGGGGAGCTGTTTTTT. This sequence encodes CASSVVSGRGPTGELFF.

The rearrangement joins TRBV5-4 to TRBJ2-7, with TRBD1 matching over 9 bases. CDR1 SGHNT and CDR2 YYREEE come from the germline V gene (reference sequence). V was clipped by 2 bases and J by 0 bases; unmatched bases: 3. The CDR3 totals 15 residues. The CDR3 nucleotides read TGTGCCAGCAGCTTTATGACAGGGGGCTCCTACGAGCAGTACTTC. Translating gives CASSFMTGGSYEQYF.